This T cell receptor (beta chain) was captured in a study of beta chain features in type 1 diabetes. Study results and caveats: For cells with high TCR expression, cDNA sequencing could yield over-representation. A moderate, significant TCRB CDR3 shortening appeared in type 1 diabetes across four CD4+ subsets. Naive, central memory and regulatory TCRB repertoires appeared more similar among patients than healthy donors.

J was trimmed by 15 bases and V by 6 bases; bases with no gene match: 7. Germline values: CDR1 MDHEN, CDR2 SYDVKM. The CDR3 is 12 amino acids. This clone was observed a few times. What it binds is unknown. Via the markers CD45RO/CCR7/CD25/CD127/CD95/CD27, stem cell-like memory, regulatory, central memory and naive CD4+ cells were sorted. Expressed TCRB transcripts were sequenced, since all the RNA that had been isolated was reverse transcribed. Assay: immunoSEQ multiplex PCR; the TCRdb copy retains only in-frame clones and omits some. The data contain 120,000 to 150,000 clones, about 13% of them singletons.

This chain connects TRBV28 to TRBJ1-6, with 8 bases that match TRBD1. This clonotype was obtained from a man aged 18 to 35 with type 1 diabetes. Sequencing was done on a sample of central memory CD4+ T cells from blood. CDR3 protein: CASRVTGEDLHF. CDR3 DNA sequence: TGTGCCAGCAGAGTGACAGGGGAGGACCTCCACTTT.